This TCR beta chain was captured in a study of CD4 T cells in relation to SARS-CoV-2 and coronaviruses. Germline V gene sequence: CDR1 MNHEY, CDR2 SVGAGI. Deletions cut 6 bases from V and 3 bases from J, with 11 bases between. The CDR3 loop spans 13 amino acids. CD4+ T cells from unexposed donors were obtained before the COVID-19 pandemic (2011-2018). Profiling relied on immunoSEQ multiplex PCR, and the TCRdb table lists in-frame clones only, not all of them. Altogether 68,000 or so clones are present, more than 85% being singletons, with the ten largest covering 0.23%. Sequencing used naive CD4+ T cells from PBMCs. The subset denotes: naive CD4+ T cells isolated by negative enrichment. The rearrangement links TRBV6-5 to TRBJ1-1, with no clear D. This TCR was recovered from a human donor in good health. CDR3 protein: CASRENTDTEAFF. The CDR3 nucleotides read TGTGCCAGCAGAGAGAACACGGACACTGAAGCTTTCTTT.